This entry is about one TCR beta chain. Its target is not known. Both 60 Vbeta primers and 13 Jbeta primers went into the PCR. Clones were read by immunoSEQ multiplex PCR, and TCRdb kept only the in-frame ones, dropping some. The sample shows fewer than 150,000 clones, approximately 80% of them seen only once. V was trimmed by 4 bases and J by 0 bases, leaving 13 bases between them. The germline CDR1 and CDR2 sequences are LNHDA and SQIVND (reference sequence). This CDR3 comprises 15 residues. The source of the sample is a study of cytomegalovirus exposure and HLA in healthy donors. Overall study context: Among the roughly 400 genotyped donors, about 81% were placed in the Caucasian-associated ancestry cluster.

Overall study results and limits: Specificity of a few CMV-associated chains for CMV antigens was verified in vitro. In a later analysis, a genetic analysis reported fewer productive-TCR N-insertions in an Asian-associated ancestry cluster than the cohort average. Later analysis found that TCR beta chains associated with HLA were more clonally expanded than other, equally common chains.

This sequence joins TRBV19 and TRBJ2-7, with D unresolved. The clonotype was recovered from a male donor in good health and CMV-seronegative. Sequenced: PBMCs. The CDR3 sequence: CASSTFRDSSYEQYF. As DNA, the CDR3 is TGTGCCAGTAGTACGTTCCGAGACTCCTCCTACGAGCAGTACTTC.